This entry features one T cell receptor beta chain sequence. The data were obtained in a study of OX40 agonist ivuxolimab in advanced cancers. Background on the study: The study reported partial responses in three patients: one hepatocellular carcinoma, two cutaneous melanoma.

Germline V lookup: CDR1 SGHNT, CDR2 YYREEE (reference sequence). CDR3 length: 15 amino acids. V lost 1 base to trimming and J lost 2 bases, with 9 bases between them. Method: immunoSEQ multiplex PCR; TCRdb's copy keeps in-frame clones and lacks some. The table shows fewer than 80,000 clones, with approximately 88% occurring only once. The source was CD4+ or CD8+ T cells sorted from blood, collected in a trial of the OX40 agonist ivuxolimab. This chain connects TRBV5-4 to TRBJ2-2; D uncertain. The source of this sequence is an adult with an advanced solid tumor such as melanoma, head and neck, liver or kidney cancer. CDR3 region: CASSLRQANTGELFF. The CDR3 DNA reads TGTGCCAGCAGCTTGAGGCAGGCCAACACCGGGGAGCTGTTTTTT.